A selection of T cell receptor beta chains follows, all from one sample in a study of cytomegalovirus exposure and HLA in healthy donors. The repertoire was sequenced with immunoSEQ multiplex PCR; TCRdb's copy has only in-frame clones and lacks some. The sample records 190,000 or so clones, around 83% being singletons. The sequenced sample was PBMCs. The receptors here all came from a man aged 45-60 years in good health and CMV-seronegative. The CDR3 runs from the conserved cysteine through the conserved F or W. Fields, in order: V gene, J gene, D gene, clone size, CDR3 DNA, CDR3 protein. The D gene is left open where the match is weak. Clone size appears in some rows only: once, few, many, or a class for an expanded clone.

>TRBV7-2|TRBJ1-5|.|.
TGTGCCAGCAGCTTAGAGCTAAGCAATCAGCCCCAGCATTTT
CASSLELSNQPQHF
>TRBV6-5|TRBJ2-1|TRBD2|.
TGTGCCAGCAGTTACGCTAGCGGGAGCATATATGAGCAGTTCTTC
CASSYASGSIYEQFF
>TRBV13|TRBJ1-1|.|few
TGTGCCAGCAGCTCGCAATCGACTGGCCGGTGGACTGAAGCTTTCTTT
CASSSQSTGRWTEAFF
>TRBV7-7|TRBJ2-1|TRBD2|.
TGTGCTAGCAGCCCCGCAGCGGGGGGTTACAATGAGCAGTTCTTC
CASSPAAGGYNEQFF
>TRBV12-5|TRBJ1-3|.|.
TGTGCTAGTGCCACGGGGGGGGCTGGAAACACCATATATTTT
CASATGGAGNTIYF
>TRBV7-9|TRBJ2-5|TRBD1|.
TGTGCCAGCAGCTTGACAGGGACGGTCGAGACCCAGTACTTC
CASSLTGTVETQYF
>TRBV11-3|TRBJ2-3|.|.
TGTGCCAGCAGCCCCGCGAGGAGCACAGATACGCAGTATTTT
CASSPARSTDTQYF
>TRBV2|TRBJ2-2|TRBD2|.
TGTGCCAGCAGCCCGGGACTAGCAACTACCGGGGAGCTGTTTTTT
CASSPGLATTGELFF
>TRBV29-1|TRBJ2-7|.|.
TGCAGCGTTGAAGATCTTGACTGCTACGAGCAGTACTTC
CSVEDLDCYEQYF
>TRBV7-9|TRBJ2-7|TRBD1|.
TGTTCCAGCAGCACAGGGGGCCACGAGCAGTACTTC
CSSSTGGHEQYF
>TRBV4-2|TRBJ1-5|TRBD1|.
TGTGCCAGCAGCATGGACAGGGGGGAGCATCAGCCCCAGCATTTT
CASSMDRGEHQPQHF
>TRBV12-2|TRBJ2-2|.|.
TGTGCAAGTCGCTTAGATTTTCGGGACAGCCAGAACACCGGGGAGCTGTTTTTT
CASRLDFRDSQNTGELFF
>TRBV6-4|TRBJ2-3|.|.
TGTGCCAGCAGTGACTCTGACGGGAGAGCAGCTACGCAGTATTTT
CASSDSDGRAATQYF
>TRBV6-4|TRBJ1-5|TRBD1|.
TGTGCCAGCAGTGAACGCCTACAGGGGCCCTGCAATCAGCCCCAGCATTTT
CASSERLQGPCNQPQHF
>TRBV2|TRBJ2-3|.|once
TGTGCCAGCTCGTACACAGATACGCAGTATTTT
CASSYTDTQYF
>TRBV6-1|TRBJ1-3|.|.
TGTGCCAGCAGTGAGCAAGAACACTCTGGAAACACCATATATTTT
CASSEQEHSGNTIYF
>TRBV6-5|TRBJ2-7|TRBD1|once
TGTGCCAGCAGTTACGGGGGGACAGGGGGCTCCGAGCAGTACTTC
CASSYGGTGGSEQYF